This TCR beta chain derives from a study of cytomegalovirus exposure and HLA in healthy donors. Across the study: Clustering assigned approximately 78% of the approximately 370 genotyped donors to the Caucasian-associated ancestry cluster. Study-wide results and limits: Looking again later, the authors saw that most CMV-associated TCR beta chains seemed HLA-restricted. Confirmation in vitro established that a few CMV-associated chains were specific for CMV antigens.

Researchers ran the PCR with 60 Vbeta and 13 Jbeta primers. Clones were read by immunoSEQ multiplex PCR, and TCRdb kept only the in-frame ones, dropping some. The data contain 150,000 to 200,000 clones, around four fifths of them singletons. On this clone itself: Its antigen is unknown.

The germline CDR1 and CDR2 sequences are LNHNV and YYDKDF (reference sequence). This CDR3 has 15 amino acids. Trimming shortened V by 0 bases and J by 4 bases, and 12 bases separated the two germline ends. The sequenced sample was PBMCs. The receptor was derived from a young woman in good health and CMV-seronegative. The chain links TRBV15 to TRBJ2-5, with a tentative D call TRBD1 (6 bases). The CDR3 reads CATSRDMGAGETQYF. The CDR3, as DNA: TGTGCCACCAGCAGAGATATGGGGGCGGGAGAGACCCAGTACTTC.